The 29 T cell receptor beta chains reported below all come from one sample, sequenced in a study of blood T cells in healthy people across ages. Primers used in a second PCR of about 6 to 12 cycles were a sample-barcoded 5' primer and a J-beta primer mix. Each CDR3 protein gets one entry after TCRdb re-called the 5' RACE reads with MiXCR. Found here are about 1,400,000 distinct CDR3 sequences, 55% to 75% of them singletons; the top ten hold 5.5% to 8%. Specimen: blood. These receptors were collected from a man between 18 and 35 years old in good health.

The V gene is TRBV2, the J gene TRBJ2-7; maybe TRBD1 (5 bases). The CDR3 covers 16 residues. Trimming pared 3 bases from V and 4 bases from J, leaving 19 bases between. Germline V gives CDR1 SNHLY, CDR2 FYNNEI. CDR3 coding DNA: TGTGCCAGCAGTGACCGAATAGGCAGGGTTGAATACGAGCAGTACTTC. Translating it yields CASSDRIGRVEYEQYF. The entire variable domain, with the rest obtained from reference TRBV2 and TRBJ2-7, is as follows: EPEVTQTPSHQVTQMGQEVILRCVPISNHLYFYWYRQILGQKVEFLVSFYNNEISEKSEIFDDQFSVERPDGSNFTLKIRSTKLEDSAMYFCASSDRIGRVEYEQYFGPGTRLTVT.

As to this clonotype: A read error may be the cause here, since a much bigger clone is one base away. The chain links TRBV7-9 to TRBJ2-3; D is undetermined. The CDR3 sequence is 12 residues long. Germline V gene data show CDR1 as SEHNR and CDR2 as FQNEAQ (reference sequence). V lost 2 bases and J 6 bases, leaving 6 bases between the germline ends. The CDR3 region is CASSLMGDTQYF. CDR3 DNA sequence: TGTGCCAGCAGCTTAATGGGGGATACGCAGTATTTT.

The CDR3 loop reads CSALAGGRRNEQYF. The CDR3 nucleotides read TGCAGCGCCCTAGCGGGGGGGCGTCGCAATGAGCAGTACTTC. The V call is TRBV29-1, the J call TRBJ2-7; 12 bases line up with TRBD2. The V segment lost 7 bases and the J segment 7 bases; nucleotides outside the gene matches: 11. The CDR3 runs to 14 residues. Germline CDR1 and CDR2: SQVTM and ANQGSEA.

The V gene is TRBV4-1, the J gene TRBJ2-5, with D tentatively TRBD2 (7 bases). The length of the CDR3 is 16 residues. The germline V gene encodes CDR1 MGHRA and CDR2 YSYEKL. Trimming took off 1 base at V and 5 bases at J, with 17 bases between the two ends. The CDR3 bases are TGCGCCAGCAGCCAAGTTATGGCGGGGGCCGGGGAGACCCAGTACTTC. Translation: CASSQVMAGAGETQYF.

CDR3: CASSGGTVYEQFF. In nucleotides, the CDR3 is TGTGCCAGCAGTGGGGGGACTGTATATGAGCAGTTCTTC. The chain links TRBV6-4 to TRBJ2-1, with TRBD2 as a possible D gene (6 bases). CDR1 MRHNA and CDR2 SNTAGT come from the germline V gene. V dropped 4 bases and J dropped 8 bases, with 12 bases sitting between them. The CDR3 sequence is 13 residues long.

The gene calls are TRBV6-2 or TRBV6-3 and TRBJ2-4; D is possibly TRBD2 (5 bases). CDR1 MNHEY and CDR2 SVGEGT come from the germline V gene. Trimming removed 5 bases at V and 3 bases at J, with 11 bases between. The CDR3 sequence is 14 residues long. The CDR3 region is CASSISGGKNIQYF. The CDR3 DNA reads as TGTGCCAGCAGTATAAGCGGTGGCAAAAACATTCAGTACTTC.

CDR3 amino acids: CSVEVPSEGSYNEQFF. The DNA of the CDR3 is TGCAGCGTTGAAGTTCCCAGCGAGGGCTCCTACAATGAGCAGTTCTTC. The chain employs TRBV29-1 and TRBJ2-1; D possibly corresponds to TRBD2 (5 bases). This CDR3 contains 16 residues. Germline V CDR1 and CDR2: SQVTM, ANQGSEA. V was clipped by 1 base and J by 0 bases, with 13 bases between them.

The V and J genes are TRBV6-5 and TRBJ2-4; D ambiguous. The J call is in doubt because the DNA end fits TRBJ2-7 better. The germline CDR1 and CDR2 sequences are MNHEY and SVGAGI. This CDR3 region has 15 residues. CDR3 in DNA: TGTGCCAGCAGTTACAGTCTACAGCCTAACTACGAGCAGTACTTC. It translates to CASSYSLQPNYEQYF.

Comment on this clonotype: The junction departs from the called germline gene at one end, perhaps through a read error. The chain carries TRBV5-5 and TRBJ2-7; unclear D gene. Germline values: CDR1 SGHKS, CDR2 YYEKEE (reference sequence). The CDR3 contains 11 residues. The CDR3 bases are TGTGCCGGCAGCCTCGCCTACGAGCAGTACTTC. This translates into CAGSLAYEQYF.

The chain uses TRBV10-1 and TRBJ2-5; the D gene is possibly TRBD2 (7 bases). Germline loops: CDR1 WNHNN, CDR2 SYGVQD (reference sequence). The V end was cut by 3 bases, the J end by 4 bases, with 18 bases between. CDR3 length: 16 residues. This chain's CDR3 is CASSEASGGSRETQYF. The CDR3 bases are TGCGCCAGCAGTGAAGCCTCGGGGGGCAGTCGAGAGACCCAGTACTTC.

The chain is built from TRBV2 and TRBJ2-1; D gene unclear. The J call may be in error: the DNA end matches TRBJ2-7 better. The CDR3 has 14 amino acids. The germline V gene has CDR1 SNHLY and CDR2 FYNNEI. DNA for the CDR3: TGTGCCAGCAGTTATACCGGCTCCTGGGGCGAGCAGTACTTC. It is translated as CASSYTGSWGEQYF.

The gene calls are TRBV29-1 and TRBJ2-2; the D call may be TRBD1 or TRBD2 (5 bases each). The CDR3 contains 15 residues. Between the trimmed V and J ends, which lost 3 bases and 1 base, there was a span of 12 bases. Germline loops: CDR1 SQVTM, CDR2 ANQGSEA. The CDR3 nucleotides are TGCAGCGTTGAGGTGGGGACCATGAACACCGGGGAGCTGTTTTTT. Translated: CSVEVGTMNTGELFF.

The chain employs TRBV6-1 and TRBJ2-4, with D unresolved. The tail of the sequence fits TRBJ2-7 better, so the J call may be wrong. CDR1 is MNHNS, CDR2 SASEGT, per germline. The CDR3 is 11 amino acids. The CDR3 nucleotides read TGTGCCAGCGGGGTCCCCTACGAGCAGTACTTC. Translating gives CASGVPYEQYF.

The chain links TRBV5-1 to TRBJ2-4; perhaps TRBD1 as D (7 bases). Germline lookup yields CDR1 SGHRS and CDR2 YFSETQ. This CDR3 comprises 14 residues. Trimming cost V 4 bases and J 8 bases, with 16 bases left between them. The CDR3 bases are TGCGCCAGCAGCGCGGGACAGAAAGGGGACATTCAGTACTTC. This translates into CASSAGQKGDIQYF. The variable domain in full, with the rest retrieved from reference TRBV5-1 and TRBJ2-4, is KAGVTQTPRYLIKTRGQQVTLSCSPISGHRSVSWYQQTPGQGLQFLFEYFSETQRNKGNFPGRFSGRQFSNSRSEMNVSTLELGDSALYLCASSAGQKGDIQYFGAGTRLSVL.

In this sample, this clonotype turned up a few times. V gene TRBV27 combines with J gene TRBJ2-3; D is uncertain. This CDR3 comprises 15 residues. Per the germline V gene, CDR1 is MNHEY and CDR2 is SMNVEV (reference sequence). V lost 9 bases and J lost 0, with 16 bases in between. As DNA, the CDR3 is TGTGCCAGTAGAGCTTTGTTGGCTAGCACAGATACGCAGTATTTT. Encoded protein: CASRALLASTDTQYF.

CDR3 sequence reads: CASSLHRGNQPQHF. Written as DNA, the CDR3 is TGTGCCAGCAGTTTACATCGGGGTAATCAGCCCCAGCATTTT. V is TRBV12-3 or TRBV12-4 and J is TRBJ1-5; D unclear. V was cut by 2 bases and J by 4 bases, with 9 bases left in between. This CDR3 has 14 residues.

The table lists this clonotype with a few counts. The J gene is TRBJ1-2, the V gene TRBV29-1, with D possibly TRBD1 on 5 matching bases. The CDR3 has 14 amino acids. Trimming removed 4 bases at V and 0 bases at J, with 12 bases between. Germline V gives CDR1 SQVTM, CDR2 ANQGSEA. The CDR3 region has the DNA TGCAGCGTTGGGGGGAGGGCAGCTAACTATGGCTACACCTTC. Its protein is CSVGGRAANYGYTF.

V is TRBV7-9 and J is TRBJ2-1; the match to TRBD2 covers 9 bases. The V gene's germline CDR1 is SEHNR and CDR2 FQNEAQ (reference sequence). The length of the CDR3 is 17 residues. V lost 4 bases and J lost 9; bases outside the gene matches: 16. CDR3 nucleotide sequence: TGTGCCAGCAGCTCTCCCCTTTTAGCGGGAGACGTTATTGAGCAGTTCTTC. Translation gives CASSSPLLAGDVIEQFF.

V is TRBV6-1 and J is TRBJ2-4; 7 nucleotides align to TRBD1. With the DNA end fitting TRBJ2-5 better, the J assignment may be wrong. The CDR3 length is 17 residues. Germline V gene data show CDR1 as MNHNS and CDR2 as SASEGT. CDR3 DNA: TGTGCCAGCAGAAAAAGCGCCTGGGACAGTAGACAAGAGACCCAGTACTTC. The encoded protein is CASRKSAWDSRQETQYF.

The chain recombines TRBV4-1 with TRBJ1-1, with TRBD1 matching over 7 bases. V was pared by 2 bases and J by 0 bases, with 6 bases of the junction left unmatched. The length of the CDR3 is 16 residues. Germline V gene sequence: CDR1 MGHRA, CDR2 YSYEKL. CDR3 sequence reads: CASSQRDSFLNTEAFF. The CDR3, as DNA: TGCGCCAGCAGCCAAAGGGACAGTTTTCTGAACACTGAAGCTTTCTTT.

The chain combines TRBV6-5 with TRBJ1-1; 9 positions match TRBD1. CDR3 length equals 14 residues. Germline V CDR1 and CDR2: MNHEY, SVGAGI. The V and J ends lost 5 bases and 3 bases, in that order; junction bases with no gene match: 4. The CDR3, as DNA: TGTGCCAGCAGTACCTACAGGGGGCACACTGAAGCTTTCTTT. Protein product: CASSTYRGHTEAFF.

The V and J genes are TRBV6-2 or TRBV6-3 and TRBJ2-3; perhaps TRBD1 as D (6 bases). CDR1 is MNHEY and CDR2 is SVGEGT in the germline V gene. The CDR3 runs 12 residues. V lost 5 bases and J lost 11, with 14 bases in between. As DNA, the CDR3 is TGTGCCAGCAGTCCACAACAGGGTCGGCAGTATTTT. Protein sequence: CASSPQQGRQYF.

The DNA for the CDR3 is TGTGCCAGCAGCCCGGGACAGGGATATTTCTACGAGCAGTACTTC. This encodes CASSPGQGYFYEQYF. This chain links TRBV6-5 with TRBJ2-7; 9 bases fit TRBD1. The ends lost 6 bases at V and 3 bases at J; junction bases unmatched: 9. CDR3 length: 15 amino acids. The germline gives CDR1 MNHEY, CDR2 SVGAGI.

The rearrangement links TRBV18 to TRBJ2-1; 9 bases are shared with TRBD2. V was clipped by 0 bases and J by 6 bases; unmatched bases: 6. The CDR3 length is 16 residues. CDR1 and CDR2 from the germline V gene are KGHSH and LQKENI. CDR3 DNA sequence: TGTGCCAGCTCACCACCAGCTAGCGGGGACCCCAATGAGCAGTTCTTC. Encoded protein: CASSPPASGDPNEQFF.

The CDR3 DNA follows: TGTGCCAGCATGAGCATAGCGGGAGTGGACTCCTACGAGCAGTACTTC. This encodes CASMSIAGVDSYEQYF. The rearrangement uses TRBV2 and TRBJ2-7; 9 positions match TRBD2. Germline CDR1 is SNHLY and CDR2 is FYNNEI. CDR3 size: 16 residues. With V trimmed by 7 bases and J by 0 bases, 10 bases remained unmatched.

The chain joins TRBV10-2 to TRBJ1-2, with D possibly matching TRBD1 (5 bases). Germline V gene data show CDR1 as WSHSY and CDR2 as SAAADI. The CDR3 contains 11 residues. V was clipped by 3 bases and J by 8 bases, with 7 bases between them. This CDR3 is CASSDGTGYTF. The CDR3 DNA sequence: TGCGCCAGCAGTGACGGGACCGGCTACACCTTC.

V is TRBV28 and J is TRBJ2-7, with D possibly matching TRBD1 (5 bases). The CDR3 has 12 amino acids. Trimming pared 7 bases from V and 3 bases from J, leaving 10 bases between. The V gene's germline CDR1 is MDHEN and CDR2 SYDVKM. Here the CDR3 reads CASKGLYYEQYF. CDR3 nucleotide sequence: TGTGCCAGCAAGGGGTTATACTACGAGCAGTACTTC.

This sequence joins TRBV27 and TRBJ2-3; the D gene is possibly TRBD1 (5 bases). The CDR3 runs to 16 residues. The germline CDR1 and CDR2 sequences are MNHEY and SMNVEV (reference sequence). Trimming shortened V by 8 bases and J by 2 bases, and 20 bases separated the two germline ends. CDR3 DNA: TGTGCCAGCCGGTTGGGGCAAACATTCTTCACAGATACGCAGTATTTT. It yields the protein CASRLGQTFFTDTQYF.

This rearrangement joins TRBV6-2 or TRBV6-3 to TRBJ2-3; D is perhaps TRBD1 (6 bases). The CDR3 covers 17 residues. Trimming cost V 5 bases and J 3 bases, with 21 bases left between them. CDR1 MNHEY and CDR2 SVGEGT come from the germline V gene. The CDR3 DNA reads as TGTGCCAGCAGTAACCTGCGAACAGGGATTAAGACAGATACGCAGTATTTT. Translated, it gives CASSNLRTGIKTDTQYF.